A single sample is the source of the 12 T cell receptor beta chains below, sequenced in a study of siplizumab effects on memory and regulatory T cells. Clones were read by immunoSEQ multiplex PCR, and TCRdb kept only the in-frame ones, dropping some. The table includes 65,000 to 90,000 clones, around 93% detected once. The sample taken for sequencing was CD8+ T cells sorted from blood. These TCRs come from a human donor in good health.

The chain carries TRBV9 and TRBJ2-3, with D unclear. This CDR3 region has 14 residues. Germline V gene lookup returns CDR1 SGDLS and CDR2 YYNGEE. The V and J ends lost 0 bases and 2 bases respectively, with 7 bases between them. CDR3 sequence: CASSVGAVTDTQYF. For the CDR3, the DNA is TGTGCCAGCAGCGTAGGAGCAGTCACAGATACGCAGTATTTT. Variable domain in full (rest from reference TRBV9 and TRBJ2-3): DSGVTQTPKHLITATGQRVTLRCSPRSGDLSVYWYQQSLDQGLQFLIQYYNGEERAKGNILERFSAQQFPDLHSELNLSSLELGDSALYFCASSVGAVTDTQYFGPGTRLTVL.

The chain combines TRBV5-5 with TRBJ2-5; D gene unclear. The ends were cut back, 1 base at V and 4 bases at J, with 14 bases in the middle. This CDR3 spans 15 amino acids. Germline V gene sequence: CDR1 SGHKS, CDR2 YYEKEE (reference sequence). CDR3 bases: TGTGCCAGCAGCTTGTCGGTTCTTTGGGGAGAGACCCAGTACTTC. Protein sequence: CASSLSVLWGETQYF.

This sequence joins TRBV15 and TRBJ1-1; D is unresolved. CDR3 length: 15 amino acids. Trimming removed 0 bases from V and 1 base from J, with 9 bases in between. CDR1 LNHNV and CDR2 YYDKDF come from the germline V gene (reference sequence). The CDR3 region has the DNA TGTGCCACCAGCAGAGATGGCGGAGGGAACACTGAAGCTTTCTTT. This encodes CATSRDGGGNTEAFF.

The chain recombines TRBV20-1 with TRBJ2-7, with 9 nucleotides matching TRBD2. V shed 7 bases, J shed 4 bases, and the junction held 2 bases outside the gene matches. The CDR3 length is 11 residues. CDR1 and CDR2 (germline): DFQATT, SNEGSKA (reference sequence). The CDR3 is CSGLAGYEQYF. The DNA for the CDR3 is TGCAGTGGGCTAGCGGGATACGAGCAGTACTTC.

The chain has TRBV19 and TRBJ1-1; the D is unclear. Germline V CDR1 and CDR2: LNHDA, SQIVND (reference sequence). Trimming shortened V by 5 bases and J by 8 bases, and 12 bases separated the two germline ends. This CDR3 region has 12 residues. CDR3 bases: TGTGCCAGTAGTTTGACCGTTGCCGAAGCTTTCTTT. This encodes CASSLTVAEAFF. Complete variable domain (other parts from reference TRBV19 and TRBJ1-1): DGGITQSPKYLFRKEGQNVTLSCEQNLNHDAMYWYRQDPGQGLRLIYYSQIVNDFQKGDIAEGYSVSREKKESFPLTVTSAQKNPTAFYLCASSLTVAEAFFGQGTRLTVV.

This clone appeared once. The V call is TRBV28, the J call TRBJ2-2; D is undetermined. V was pared by 5 bases and J by 4 bases, with 8 bases between. Germline CDR1 and CDR2: MDHEN and SYDVKM. CDR3 length: 13 residues. The CDR3 sequence is CASSAHVTGELFF. Written as DNA, the CDR3 is TGTGCCAGCAGTGCACACGTCACCGGGGAGCTGTTTTTT.

V usage is TRBV5-6 and J usage is TRBJ2-1, with 9 bases lining up with TRBD2. This CDR3 has 15 residues. V was pared by 4 bases and J by 8 bases, with 10 bases of the junction left unmatched. The germline CDR1 and CDR2 sequences are SGHDT and YYEEEE. This CDR3 reads CASSDGGGALYEQFF. CDR3 nucleotides: TGTGCCAGCAGCGATGGCGGGGGGGCCTTGTATGAGCAGTTCTTC.

The chain recombines TRBV1 with TRBJ2-1; TRBD2 is the table's D call and was not checked against the DNA. TRBV1 is labeled a pseudogene. The CDR3 runs to 13 residues. The CDR3 protein is CTSSLGLHNEQFF. The CDR3 nucleotides read TGCACCAGCAGCCTAGGACTCCACAATGAGCAGTTCTTC.

V is TRBV12-5 and J is TRBJ2-2; D possibly corresponds to TRBD1 (5 bases). Germline V CDR1 and CDR2: LGHNT, FRNRAP. This CDR3 has 15 amino acids. V was pared by 3 bases and J by 5 bases, with 13 bases between. CDR3 nucleotide sequence: TGTGCTAGTGGTTTCCTCTTCTCAGGGACCGGGGAGCTGTTTTTT. Translation: CASGFLFSGTGELFF.

The chain joins TRBV19 to TRBJ1-1; D remains unclear. V lost 6 bases and J 2 bases, leaving 7 bases between the germline ends. Per germline, CDR1 LNHDA and CDR2 SQIVND (reference sequence). The CDR3 is 12 amino acids. The CDR3 sequence: CASRGGNTEAFF. CDR3 in DNA: TGTGCCAGTAGAGGCGGCAACACTGAAGCTTTCTTT.

This chain connects TRBV19 to TRBJ1-1; D is ambiguous. This CDR3 comprises 11 residues. V was pared by 7 bases and J by 5 bases, with 8 bases between. CDR1 is LNHDA and CDR2 is SQIVND in the germline V gene (reference sequence). CDR3: CASKKVTEAFF. The CDR3 DNA reads as TGTGCCAGTAAAAAGGTGACTGAAGCTTTCTTT.

The CDR3 coding sequence is TGCGCCAGCACCCCAGGATGGGGAAATACTGAAGCTTTCTTT. Its translation: CASTPGWGNTEAFF. The V gene is TRBV10-2, the J gene TRBJ1-1; D uncertain. The CDR3 extends over 14 amino acids. Germline V CDR1 and CDR2: WSHSY, SAAADI. V lost 7 bases and J 5 bases, leaving 17 bases between the germline ends.